This record covers a single T cell receptor beta chain. Per the original data handling: Amplification from reference gene primers served as the basis for estimated nucleated cell counts. The assay was immunoSEQ multiplex PCR, and TCRdb's table has in-frame clones only and misses some. From that table come the V and J calls and clone size; the DNA was used to work out D and trimming. This table holds more than 95,000 clones, about 80% found once. This CDR3 is built from 14 residues. The ends lost 3 bases at V and 3 bases at J; junction bases unmatched: 1. Germline CDR1 is MDHEN and CDR2 is SYDVKM. The sample comes from a study of blood T cell repertoires in COVID-19. Overall study context: Sites in the United States, Italy and Spain provided acute and convalescent COVID-19 samples.

The genes are TRBV28 and TRBJ2-3; TRBD1 aligns across 9 bases. The sequencing input was peripheral blood. The sequence was obtained from a man in his 60s with acute or convalescent COVID-19. The chain's CDR3 is CASSLGQGTDTQYF. In DNA, the CDR3 is TGTGCCAGCAGTTTGGGACAGGGTACAGATACGCAGTATTTT.